Listed below are T cell receptor beta chains from one sample, sequenced in a study of shared clonotypes between healthy human individuals. TCRdb keeps only in-frame clones here, not all; method: immunoSEQ multiplex PCR. The sample shows just under 350,000 clones, 73% of them seen only once. Source material: memory CD4+ T cells sorted from blood. These TCRs come from a man between 25 and 39 years old in good health. Each CDR3 is given with its conserved first and last residue. A D gene is named only where the DNA matches it firmly. Clone size is stated in some rows and not others, as once, few, many or a class when expanded.

D	size	V	J	DNA	CDR3
.	.	TRBV29-1	TRBJ1-1	TGCAGCGTTGTGGCAGCTCAGAACACTGAAGCTTTCTTT	CSVVAAQNTEAFF
TRBD1	.	TRBV5-1	TRBJ1-4	TGCGCCAGCGGCGAACAGGGGATTGAAAAACTGTTTTTT	CASGEQGIEKLFF
TRBD2	.	TRBV27	TRBJ2-3	TGTGCCAGCAGTTTTTCACTAGCGGCGTTGACAGATACGCAGTATTTT	CASSFSLAALTDTQYF
TRBD2	.	TRBV11-2	TRBJ2-3	TGTGCCAGCAGCCCCGTTGGGGGAGGGAACACAGATACGCAGTATTTT	CASSPVGGGNTDTQYF
.	.	TRBV7-2	TRBJ2-2	TGTGCCAGCAGCTTAGACCGACCCGGGGAGCTGTTTTTT	CASSLDRPGELFF
.	once	TRBV27	TRBJ2-5	TGTGCCAGCAGTCGATCGGAGGCAGGCGAGACCCAGTACTTC	CASSRSEAGETQYF
TRBD1	.	TRBV7-2	TRBJ2-7	TGTGCCAGCAGCCCAGGACAGGGCCTGGAGCAGTACTTC	CASSPGQGLEQYF
.	.	TRBV6-1	TRBJ1-5	TGTGCCAGCAGTGAAGTATGGTCGGGCCATCAGCCCCAGCATTTT	CASSEVWSGHQPQHF
.	.	TRBV14	TRBJ2-1	TGTGCCAGCAGCCAAGGTTCCAATGAGCAGTTCTTC	CASSQGSNEQFF
.	.	TRBV28	TRBJ2-7	TGTGCCAGCACGCCCGCAGGGTACTCCCACTCCTACGAGCAGTACTTC	CASTPAGYSHSYEQYF
.	.	TRBV10-3	TRBJ1-1	TGTGCCATCAGTGTTCGGGTGGACACTGAAGCTTTCTTT	CAISVRVDTEAFF
TRBD1	.	TRBV19	TRBJ2-7	TGTGCCAGTAGTATATCGACAGGGTGGGAGCAGTACTTC	CASSISTGWEQYF
.	once	TRBV7-2	TRBJ2-3	TGTGCCAGCAGCTCTAGCTTTTTCACAGATACGCAGTATTTT	CASSSSFFTDTQYF
.	.	TRBV5-1	TRBJ1-1	TGCGCCAGCAGCTCCCTCGTGGGGGCTGCGGGCACTGAAGCTTTCTTT	CASSSLVGAAGTEAFF
TRBD1	.	TRBV5-4	TRBJ1-2	TGTGCCAGCAGCCCAGGACAGGACTATGGCTACACCTTC	CASSPGQDYGYTF
.	many	TRBV7-9	TRBJ1-1	TGTGCCAGCAGCGCCCCCCGGGGAGCTTTCTTT	CASSAPRGAFF
TRBD1	.	TRBV19	TRBJ2-7	TGTGCCAGTAGTATTCGGTCGGGACAGGGCCTCTACGAGCAGTACTTC	CASSIRSGQGLYEQYF
.	.	TRBV25-1	TRBJ1-1	TGTGCCAGCGCAGGGACCACCTACACTGAAGCTTTCTTT	CASAGTTYTEAFF
.	once	TRBV25-1	TRBJ2-3	TGTGCCAGCAGTGAAGGGTCAGGAGTTAGGGATACGCAGTATTTT	CASSEGSGVRDTQYF
TRBD1	.	TRBV10-3	TRBJ1-5	TGTGCCATCAGTCATGGGACAGGGGACAATCAGCCCCAGCATTTT	CAISHGTGDNQPQHF
.	.	TRBV5-1	TRBJ2-3	TGCGCCAGCAGCTTGTATTCCCCCCCAACAGATACGCAGTATTTT	CASSLYSPPTDTQYF
TRBD2	once	TRBV13	TRBJ2-1	TGTGCCAGCAGCACCGGACTAGCGGGACACTACAATGAGCAGTTCTTC	CASSTGLAGHYNEQFF
.	.	TRBV5-5	TRBJ1-1	TGTGCCAGCAGCTTGAGGGACTACACTGAAGCTTTCTTT	CASSLRDYTEAFF
.	.	TRBV18	TRBJ2-5	TGTGCCAGCTCACCTCCTTCCCAAGAGACCCAGTACTTC	CASSPPSQETQYF
.	once	TRBV5-1	TRBJ2-1	TGCGCCAGCAGATATAGCTGGGAACAGGTAACCGATGAGCAGTTCTTC	CASRYSWEQVTDEQFF
.	.	TRBV5-4	TRBJ1-2	TGTGCCAGCAGCCCGGGACAAGCCCGTAACTATGGCTACACCTTC	CASSPGQARNYGYTF
.	.	TRBV12-1	TRBJ2-7	TGTGCCAGCAGCTTTGCTACTGGACTAGCGGGAGGGCCATCCAAGAGGGGCCTCTACGAGCAGTACTTC	CASSFATGLAGGPSKRGLYEQYF
.	.	TRBV29-1	TRBJ2-7	TGCAGCGACCCCCCTGGATACGAGCAGTACTTC	CSDPPGYEQYF
.	.	TRBV5-1	TRBJ2-3	TGCGCCAGCAGCTTGGATCTAGCGGATACGCAGTATTTT	CASSLDLADTQYF
.	.	TRBV6-1	TRBJ2-7	TGTGCCAGCAGTGCGGAGAGGGGGGCCTACGAGCAGTACTTC	CASSAERGAYEQYF
.	once	TRBV11-2	TRBJ2-1	TGTGCCAGCAGCTCGCTTTGGGCCAATGAGCAGTTCTTC	CASSSLWANEQFF
TRBD1	.	TRBV6-4	TRBJ1-5	TGTGCCAGCAGTGAAGGGACAGGTCGTAATCAGCCCCAGCATTTT	CASSEGTGRNQPQHF
TRBD2	.	TRBV5-1	TRBJ2-7	TGCGCCAGCAGCTTGGACTCGGGACTAGCGGGATCCGAGCAGTACTTC	CASSLDSGLAGSEQYF
.	once	TRBV5-8	TRBJ2-3	TGTGCCAGCAGCTTGATCGAGGCCACAGATACGCAGTATTTT	CASSLIEATDTQYF
.	.	TRBV9	TRBJ2-3	TGTGCCAGCAGCGTAGCTGCGGGGAAGGTAGATACGCAGTATTTT	CASSVAAGKVDTQYF
.	.	TRBV7-2	TRBJ2-7	TGTGCCAGCAGCTTAGCGCTTCAACAGGGCGAGCAGTACTTC	CASSLALQQGEQYF
TRBD2	.	TRBV5-1	TRBJ2-7	TGCGCCAGCAGCTTGTGGACTAGCGGGAGCAACGAGCAGTACTTC	CASSLWTSGSNEQYF